This T cell receptor (beta chain) was recorded in a study of blood T cell repertoires in COVID-19. This CDR3 is 15 amino acids long. In germline, CDR1 is SGHRS, CDR2 YFSETQ. Trimming stripped 4 bases from V and 1 base from J, with 14 bases between. In the original workflow: Reference gene primer amplification yielded estimated nucleated cell counts. Only in-frame clones appear in the TCRdb table, and some are missing; sequencing was by immunoSEQ multiplex PCR. Clone size and V and J calls were adopted from that table, with D and trimming inferred from the DNA. Of around 180,000 clones in the sample, roughly 85% were seen once.

The material sequenced was peripheral blood. The chain couples TRBV5-1 to TRBJ2-5, with D possibly matching TRBD1 (5 bases). The TCR sequence derives from a woman in her 30s with acute or convalescent COVID-19. The DNA for the CDR3 is TGCGCCAGCAGCCGCCCTAATCAGGGCCAAGAGACCCAGTACTTC. Translation: CASSRPNQGQETQYF.